This T cell receptor beta chain is from a study of T cell clonality in common variable immunodeficiency. This clone occurred many times. Its matching antigen is unknown. The read ends 3 residues shy of where the CDR3 ends; the end is completed using the germline J gene. The method was immunoSEQ multiplex PCR; TCRdb's version includes in-frame clones alone and lacks a portion of them. Observed in the sample are around 45,000 clones, none of them singletons. General study points: CVID subjects showed higher TCRbeta clonality than healthy controls. Patient heterogeneity in the CVID cohort limited correlations between repertoire features and clinical complications. In common variable immunodeficiency, TCR beta chains reportedly carried fewer deletions and N-nucleotide insertions.

The CDR3 covers 15 residues. CDR1 is LNHDA and CDR2 is SQIVND in the germline V gene (reference sequence). The V gene lost 8 bases and the J gene lost 0 bases, with 13 bases spanning the gap. V and J are TRBV19 and TRBJ2-2; tentative D call: TRBD2 (5 bases). Sequencing used peripheral blood mononuclear cells. The sequence was collected from a person between 18 and 70 years old in good health. The sequenced part of the CDR3 DNA is TGTGCCAGTCGGGTAGGACTCGCGAACACCGGGGAG. Residues: CASRVGLANTGE. The full CDR3 is CASRVGLANTGELFF.